This entry concerns a single T cell receptor (beta chain). This sample is part of a study of T cells in Graves' hyperthyroidism and ophthalmopathy. The study defined stable Graves' hyperthyroidism as no ophthalmopathy progression within 18 months. The CDR3 is made up of 14 amino acids. CDR1 and CDR2 (germline): SGDLS, YYNGEE. V was trimmed by 0 bases and J by 5 bases, leaving 11 bases between them. Amplification of TCR beta CDR3 regions used RNA as the template. Carried out on the TCR CDR3, a first-round RT-PCR used the HTBI primer set. One entry per CDR3 protein results from TCRdb running MiXCR on the multiplex PCR reads. Among roughly 740,000 distinct CDR3 sequences listed, 16% were seen once.

Sequenced sample: blood. This TCR was recovered from a man younger than 35 with Graves' hyperthyroidism. The chain uses TRBV9 and TRBJ1-1, with D perhaps matching TRBD1 (5 bases). CDR3 DNA sequence: TGTGCCAGCAGCGTAGTGGGTGAGGGGACTGAAGCTTTCTTT. As protein: CASSVVGEGTEAFF.